This TCR beta chain was found in a study of blood T cell repertoires in COVID-19. Overall study: Samples came from the United States, Italy and Spain, spanning acute and convalescent COVID-19. PBMCs, B-cell-depleted T cells, or T cells were the source of the cDNA or gDNA that made up the material.

CDR3 size: 9 residues. Germline V gene data show CDR1 as SGHDN and CDR2 as FVKESK. In the original analysis: Amplification from reference gene primers served as the basis for estimated nucleated cell counts. Clones were read by immunoSEQ multiplex PCR, and TCRdb kept only the in-frame ones, dropping some. V and J calls and clone size are those listed in that table; D and trimming were worked out from the DNA. The sample yields about 440,000 clones, around 89% seen once. The TCR sequence derives from a woman under 40 with acute or convalescent COVID-19. Specimen: peripheral blood. The V and J genes are TRBV14 and TRBJ1-1; D call uncertain. The CDR3 bases are TGTTCCCTCGGGACTGAAGCTTTCTTT. Amino acids: CSLGTEAFF.